The 5 T cell receptor beta chains below all came from one sample that was sequenced in a study of blood T cell repertoires in COVID-19. The assay was immunoSEQ multiplex PCR, and TCRdb's table has in-frame clones only and misses some. This table holds some 290,000 clones, roughly 91% found once. The sequenced sample was peripheral blood. Receptors were obtained from a woman aged 30 to 39 with COVID-19, enrolled during active disease.

The rearrangement links TRBV7-9 to TRBJ2-2, with a possible D match to TRBD2 (6 bases). This CDR3 is built from 15 residues. Germline V lookup: CDR1 SEHNR, CDR2 FQNEAQ (reference sequence). V lost 7 bases to trimming and J lost 4 bases, with 16 bases between them. The DNA for the CDR3 is TGTGCCAGCACCCGGGAGAGGGGCGGCACCGGGGAGCTGTTTTTT. This encodes CASTRERGGTGELFF.

The chain links TRBV3-1 (or the pseudogene TRBV3-2) to TRBJ1-1; no clear D gene. This CDR3 is 13 amino acids long. Germline V gene lookup returns CDR1 LGHDT and CDR2 YNNKEL (reference sequence). The germline V and J ends were trimmed by 4 bases and 6 bases, with 12 bases remaining between them. As DNA, the CDR3 is TGTGCCAGCAGCCTGAGGGCCCGCGCTGAAGCTTTCTTT. Residues: CASSLRARAEAFF.

This sequence joins TRBV7-9 and TRBJ2-7; 7 bases fit TRBD2. The V segment lost 5 bases and the J segment 6 bases; nucleotides outside the gene matches: 4. Germline V lookup: CDR1 SEHNR, CDR2 FQNEAQ (reference sequence). The length of the CDR3 is 12 residues. The CDR3 nucleotides are TGTGCCAGCAGCGACCCGGGAGGCGAGCAGTACTTC. Translating it yields CASSDPGGEQYF.

The rearrangement uses TRBV4-2 and TRBJ2-7, with D possibly being TRBD2 (6 bases). Trimming cost V 4 bases and J 0 bases, with 10 bases left between them. The germline gives CDR1 LGHNA, CDR2 YNFKEQ. This CDR3 contains 14 residues. The CDR3 nucleotides are TGTGCCAGCAGCCCCCAGACTAGCTCCTACGAGCAGTACTTC. It is translated as CASSPQTSSYEQYF.

The chain combines TRBV13 with TRBJ1-6, with D possibly TRBD1 on 6 matching bases. The CDR3 covers 13 residues. V lost 3 bases, J lost 6 bases, and 6 bases lay in between. Germline CDR1 reads PRHDT; CDR2 reads FYEKMQ (reference sequence). The CDR3 protein is CASSFRGNSPLHF. DNA of the CDR3: TGTGCCAGCAGCTTCAGGGGTAATTCACCCCTCCACTTT.